A selection of T cell receptor beta chains follows, all from one sample in a study of T cell repertoires in cytomegalovirus infection. Via MiXCR, TCRdb re-called the reads, giving one row per CDR3 protein. The sample consists of approximately 500,000 distinct CDR3 sequences, approximately 10% of them appearing once. The specimen was PBMCs. The origin of the receptors is a human donor in good health (CMV status not recorded). Some clones in this sample may be carry-over from other donors' samples. CDR3s include the opening cysteine and the closing phenylalanine or tryptophan. A D gene is named only where the DNA matches it firmly. Size is omitted from some rows. Given values are once, few, many or a class for expanded clones.

TRBJ2-1,TRBV19,few,TRBD2,TGTGCCAGTAGGGCCACTAGCGGGAGGTTAGGTGAGCAGTTCTTC,CASRATSGRLGEQFF
TRBJ2-3,TRBV7-8,many,TRBD2,TGTGCCAGCAGCTTAGTTACGGGGGGAAGCACAGATACGCAGTATTTT,CASSLVTGGSTDTQYF
TRBJ1-2,TRBV4-2,many,-,TGTGCCAGCAGCCAAGGGACAGAGCTCGGGGCTAACTATGGCTACACCTTC,CASSQGTELGANYGYTF
TRBJ1-1,TRBV27,many,-,TGTGCCAGCAGTCCGATTGCGGCGGGGGGCGTGGGTGAAGCTTTCTTT,CASSPIAAGGVGEAFF
TRBJ2-2,TRBV7-9,many,TRBD2,TGTGCCAGCAGCTCGACGGGACTAGCGGCCGGGGAGCTGTTTTTT,CASSSTGLAAGELFF
TRBJ1-1,TRBV19,many,-,TGTGCCAGTAGTATCGGCCTGTTCTCCACCCTCGACACTGAAGCTTTCTTT,CASSIGLFSTLDTEAFF
TRBJ2-3,TRBV5-1,-,-,TGCGCCAGCAGCTTTAGTGGCCGACCTAGCACAGATACGCAGTATTTT,CASSFSGRPSTDTQYF
TRBJ2-3,TRBV18,few,-,TGTGCCAGCTCACCCCCTCCCGGCACAGATACGCAGTATTTT,CASSPPPGTDTQYF
TRBJ2-7,TRBV7-2,many,-,TGTGCCAGCAGCCCTAGCACGGCCACCCCCGAGCAGTACTTC,CASSPSTATPEQYF
TRBJ2-7,TRBV29-1,few,-,TGCAGCGCCACGCCAGGATCCAACGAGCAGTACTTC,CSATPGSNEQYF
TRBJ2-7,TRBV7-2,-,TRBD2,TGTGCCAGCAGCATAAGCTCCGGGACTAGCAGATACGAGCAGTACTTC,CASSISSGTSRYEQYF
TRBJ2-4,TRBV7-2,many,TRBD2,TGTGCCAGCAGCTTACTAGCGGGAGGAAGAAACATTCAGTACTTC,CASSLLAGGRNIQYF
TRBJ2-1,TRBV5-1,-,TRBD2,TGCGCCAGCAGCCGGGGTAGCGGGAACTCCTACAATGAGCAGTTCTTC,CASSRGSGNSYNEQFF
TRBJ2-7,TRBV6-4,many,-,TGTGCCAGAGGAACCAGGTTTCTCTCCTACGAGCAGTACTTC,CARGTRFLSYEQYF
TRBJ1-2,TRBV6-2/TRBV6-3,many,TRBD1,TGTGCCAGCAGCGCCGGACAGGGAGGCTATGGCTACACCTTC,CASSAGQGGYGYTF
TRBJ1-1,TRBV9,few,-,TGTGCCAGCAGCCCTTCATATGCGAACACTGAAGCTTTCTTT,CASSPSYANTEAFF
TRBJ1-5,TRBV20-1,many,-,TGCAGTGCTAGGGGGGGGAACTGGAATCAGCCCCAGCATTTT,CSARGGNWNQPQHF
TRBJ2-5,TRBV7-2,many,-,TGTGCCAGCAGGTCAGCCCAGGCGGGGACCCAGTACTTC,CASRSAQAGTQYF
TRBJ1-2,TRBV20-1,-,-,TGCAGTGCTAGGGTTTTTTCTGGGGTCCGTAACTATGGCTACACCTTC,CSARVFSGVRNYGYTF
TRBJ1-2,TRBV12-3/TRBV12-4,many,-,TGTGCCAGCAGTCATGGGGCAGGGGCTGGCTACACCTTC,CASSHGAGAGYTF
TRBJ1-1,TRBV24-1,few,TRBD1,TGTGCCACCAGTCCCGACAGGGGGACTGAAGCTTTCTTT,CATSPDRGTEAFF
TRBJ2-5,TRBV11-2,many,-,TGTGCCAGCAGCCGCCGCGGGGAGACCCAGTACTTC,CASSRRGETQYF
TRBJ2-7,TRBV5-5,few,-,TGTGCCAGCAGCTCCGGGGGCTCCCTGGACGAGCAGTACTTC,CASSSGGSLDEQYF
TRBJ2-5,TRBV6-6,-,-,TGTGCCAGCAGTTACTCTGTAGCTAGCGCGGAGACCCAGTACTTC,CASSYSVASAETQYF
TRBJ2-3,TRBV10-3,many,-,TGTGCCATCAGTAATGGACAGTCCAGCACAGATACGCAGTATTTT,CAISNGQSSTDTQYF
TRBJ2-7,TRBV9,-,TRBD2,TGTGCCAGCAGCGTAGAAAACGGGAGGGCCAGCGAGCAGTACTTC,CASSVENGRASEQYF
TRBJ2-3,TRBV5-6,many,TRBD2,TGTGCCAGCAGCCGTCACGTCCGGGGGGGACCGCAGTATTTT,CASSRHVRGGPQYF
TRBJ1-1,TRBV7-9,-,-,TGTGCCAGCAGCTCGCTTGGAGCCTACTCTGAAGCTTTCTTT,CASSSLGAYSEAFF
TRBJ2-2,TRBV9,-,-,TGTGCCAGCAGCGTCGGCCTCACCGGGGAGCTGTTTTTT,CASSVGLTGELFF
TRBJ1-1,TRBV28,few,-,TGTGCCAGCAGCGAGGTTGGAACTGAAGCTTTCTTT,CASSEVGTEAFF
TRBJ2-3,TRBV7-8,many,TRBD2,TGTGCCAGCAGCCCCGGACAAGGACTAGCGGGAGTAGGTACGCAGTATTTT,CASSPGQGLAGVGTQYF
TRBJ2-1,TRBV15,few,TRBD2,TGTGCCACCAGGCTAGCGGTCCCCTCCTACAATGAGCAGTTCTTC,CATRLAVPSYNEQFF
TRBJ2-2,TRBV2,-,-,TGTGCCAGCAGTGCGTTAGGGAGAGGGGAGCTGTTTTTT,CASSALGRGELFF